The clone carrying this T cell receptor beta chain has just one count. The entry originates in a study of control samples from healthy donors and cancer patients. Assay used: immunoSEQ multiplex PCR; TCRdb lists only in-frame clones, some missing. The sample contains tens of thousands of clones, 70% to 90% of which appear only once. This CDR3 has 15 amino acids. The germline CDR1 and CDR2 sequences are MNHEY and SVGAGI. V was pared by 5 bases and J by 5 bases, with 8 bases of the junction left unmatched. The receptor was isolated from a woman between 45 and 65 years old with colorectal cancer. Source material: PBMCs. This chain links TRBV6-5 with TRBJ2-3, with 9 bases aligning to TRBD1. CDR3 coding DNA: TGTGCCAGCAGTCTCCGGGACAGGGCCAAAGATACGCAGTATTTT. Amino acid sequence: CASSLRDRAKDTQYF.